Listed here is a single T cell receptor beta chain. Its specificity is not known. TCRdb passed the RT-PCR reads through MiXCR, listing each CDR3 protein once. This sample has over 150,000 distinct CDR3 sequences; roughly an eighth occur once, and the top ten carry about 28%. In germline, CDR1 is SGHAT, CDR2 FQNNGV. V lost 1 base to trimming and J lost 0 bases, with 19 bases between them. This CDR3 contains 20 residues. The data originate from a study of response to subunit inactivated influenza vaccine. Study-level results: That few new T cells are recruited by each seasonal influenza vaccination was the authors' suggestion.

The chain is built from TRBV11-2 and TRBJ1-6; no clear D gene. The receptor comes from a man between 45 and 60 years old who received an inactivated influenza vaccine. The starting material was CD8+ T cells sorted from PBMCs, obtained around 5 days after vaccination. CDR3 sequence reads: CASSLGNRLWASSYNSPLHF. CDR3 coding DNA: TGTGCCAGCAGCTTAGGCAACCGTTTGTGGGCAAGCTCCTATAATTCACCCCTCCACTTT.